This T cell receptor beta chain emerged from a study of regulatory T cells in long-lasting Graves disease (dated by TCRdb to 2020 to 2022). The study in broad terms: Newly diagnosed Graves' disease patients had taken antithyroid drugs for less than 3 months. The study was conducted in China and was registered as a clinical trial. A total of around 33 samples were covered by TCR sequencing, comprising some 13 persistent and 20 newly diagnosed Graves' disease patients. Peripheral blood TCR sequencing and RNA sequencing compared persistent Graves' disease patients with newly diagnosed Graves' disease patients.

This sample's time point label indicates: newly diagnosed GD, antithyroid drugs for less than 3 months. RNA was extracted from PBMCs in TRIzol for both TCR sequencing and RNA sequencing. The diagnosis of Graves' disease was made according to American Thyroid Association guidelines. Patients were recruited from an endocrinology department in Xi'an, China. From each patient, approximately 9 milliliters of peripheral blood was collected into an EDTA anticoagulant tube. Ficoll Paque Plus density gradient separation was used to isolate PBMCs, and no further T cell sorting was performed. An Agilent 2100 Bioanalyzer and agarose gel were used to assess RNA quality, and a NanoDrop 2000 was used to measure RNA concentration. About this clonotype itself: What this receptor recognizes is not known. Per-base qualities were not stored, and no clone one base away is much larger.

General study outcomes and caveats: Peripheral blood alone was examined, since thyroid tissue, which constituted the primary lesion, could not be accessed. Compared with newly diagnosed patients, persistent Graves' disease patients had lower TCR Shannon entropy and fewer highly expanded clones, which suggests clonal expansion. The authors noted that the small sample size was a limitation that may lower accuracy. More public clonotypes were shared among persistent patients (roughly 3,000) than among newly diagnosed patients (roughly 960). Only the TCR beta chain was sequenced and analyzed.

The library was generated by multiplex PCR. Sequencing was carried out with an Illumina HiSeq 4000. To build TCR beta libraries, CDR3 regions were amplified by Arm-PCR using iRepertoire HTBI primers. Gel purification was performed on PCR products prior to sequencing. Per the original workflow: A total of roughly 67 TRBV and about 13 TRBJ segments were identified across samples and were used for gene usage analysis of CDR3 amino acid clonotypes. COPE and FqMerger were used to merge filtered high-quality paired reads into contigs. Contigs were aligned with BLAST to IMGT TRBV, TRBD and TRBJ reference genes, and CDR3 was defined per IMGT. Any clonotype with a frequency above 0.1% was classified as a highly expanded clone. Repertoire diversity was measured by Shannon entropy, and V-J evenness by the Gini coefficient. A clonotype was considered public if more than one individual shared it. TCRdb itself trimmed the public reads at Q25 with fastp, ran MiXCR and retained productive beta chains. Rows are unified per CDR3 protein, each entry keeping the most common DNA and genes. Here the V and J calls rest on TCRdb's processing, not on the authors' analysis. A total of a few hundred thousand distinct CDR3 sequences appear in this sample, around 19% of them only once. The ten largest clones represent roughly a fifth of the sample.

The starting material was peripheral blood mononuclear cells (PBMCs), obtained at new diagnosis, from a patient treated with antithyroid drugs. This TCR was recovered from a female donor with Graves disease.

DNA sequence: TGTGCCAGCTCACCGGTCGGGACAGGGGGCAATGAGCAGTTCTTC. Its protein is CASSPVGTGGNEQFF. The chain is made from TRBV18 and TRBJ2-1, with 11 bases matching TRBD1. V trim: 3 bases; J trim: 6 bases; unmatched bases: 4. Reading from cysteine to phenylalanine, the CDR3 counts 15 amino acids. Only the CDR3 DNA stays, 45 bases, in frame from base 1. From the germline V gene, CDR1 is KGHSH and CDR2 is LQKENI.